The 15 T cell receptor beta chains listed next were all sequenced from one sample in a study of early T cells in non-severe SARS-CoV-2 infection. TCRdb independently ran MiXCR on the 5' RACE reads; one entry per CDR3 protein. The table shows about 59,000 distinct CDR3 sequences, with under 15% occurring only once. Material for sequencing was whole blood. The receptors were gathered from an adult who was a healthcare worker with PCR-confirmed SARS-CoV-2 infection or an uninfected control (not recorded which).

This sequence joins TRBV12-3 or TRBV12-4 and TRBJ1-5; TRBD1 is a possible D gene (5 bases). The CDR3 length is 16 residues. V was cut by 0 bases and J by 6 bases, with 15 bases left in between. CDR3 in amino acids: CASSLAPRVPGQPQHF. CDR3 DNA: TGTGCCAGCAGTTTAGCGCCCAGGGTCCCGGGTCAGCCCCAGCATTTT.

The chain joins TRBV20-1 to TRBJ2-7; 12 nucleotides align to TRBD2. This CDR3 region has 17 residues. From germline, CDR1 is DFQATT and CDR2 SNEGSKA (reference sequence). Germline trimming cut 0 bases from V and 3 bases from J; bases unmatched to any gene: 9. In DNA form, the CDR3 reads TGCAGTGCTAGAGATCGTAGACTAGCGGGGGCCATCTACGAGCAGTACTTC. Its translation: CSARDRRLAGAIYEQYF.

The J gene is TRBJ2-1, the V gene TRBV9; 9 nucleotides line up with TRBD2. Looked up from germline, CDR1 is SGDLS and CDR2 is YYNGEE. The CDR3 is made up of 16 amino acids. V lost 1 base and J lost 7; bases outside the gene matches: 9. CDR3 in DNA: TGTGCCAGCAGCGTACAAGGCGGGGGGGCTTGGAATGAGCAGTTCTTC. Amino acids: CASSVQGGGAWNEQFF.

V gene TRBV29-1 combines with J gene TRBJ2-1, with TRBD1 matching over 10 bases. This CDR3 spans 14 amino acids. The germline gives CDR1 SQVTM, CDR2 ANQGSEA. The junction had 5 bases not matched to a gene; V was cut back by 6 bases and J by 3 bases. Written as DNA, the CDR3 is TGCAGCGTCCCCGGGACAGGGGACTACAATGAGCAGTTCTTC. Translating it yields CSVPGTGDYNEQFF.

This clonotype turned up a few times. The chain carries TRBV7-9 and TRBJ2-1; possible D gene TRBD2, 5 bases. This CDR3 has 15 residues. From germline, CDR1 is SEHNR and CDR2 FQNEAQ (reference sequence). With 1 base removed from V and 1 base from J, the gap between germline ends came to 8 bases. The CDR3 DNA reads as TGTGCCAGCAGCTTAGTTTCGGGGTCCTACAATGAGCAGTTCTTC. Translation gives CASSLVSGSYNEQFF.

Ten or more counts support this clonotype. The chain uses TRBV18 and TRBJ1-1; D call uncertain. Germline V gene sequence: CDR1 KGHSH, CDR2 LQKENI. This CDR3 is 13 amino acids long. V gave up 4 bases and J gave up 1 base, with 7 bases separating them. The DNA of the CDR3 is TGTGCCAGCTCACAGGGATCGAACACTGAAGCTTTCTTT. Residues: CASSQGSNTEAFF.

This clonotype was detected ten times or more. The chain links TRBV6-4 to TRBJ1-1; possibly TRBD1 for D (5 bases). This CDR3 spans 14 amino acids. Trimming left V 2 bases short and J 1 base short, with 8 bases between. In germline, CDR1 is MRHNA, CDR2 SNTAGT. The CDR3 nucleotides read TGTGCCAGCAGTGACGGGGCAGAGAACACTGAAGCTTTCTTT. Translating gives CASSDGAENTEAFF.

V gene TRBV29-1 combines with J gene TRBJ2-3; D is ambiguous. This CDR3 is built from 11 residues. The V end lost 5 bases, the J end lost 4 bases, and 7 bases lay between the germline ends. Per germline, CDR1 SQVTM and CDR2 ANQGSEA. CDR3 loop: CSVPFPDTQYF. The CDR3 nucleotides are TGCAGCGTTCCGTTCCCAGATACGCAGTATTTT.

The rearrangement joins TRBV12-3 or TRBV12-4 to TRBJ2-7; tentatively, D is TRBD2 (6 bases). Trimming shortened V by 3 bases and J by 5 bases, and 11 bases separated the two germline ends. The CDR3 loop spans 13 amino acids. This CDR3 reads CASSLVWGDEQYF. As DNA, the CDR3 is TGTGCCAGCAGTTTGGTGTGGGGGGACGAGCAGTACTTC.

In its sample, this clonotype was seen a few times. The rearrangement links TRBV5-4 to TRBJ2-3; D may be TRBD1 (5 bases). Germline values: CDR1 SGHNT, CDR2 YYREEE (reference sequence). V lost 5 bases and J lost 0, with 16 bases in between. The CDR3 has 16 amino acids. DNA of the CDR3: TGTGCCAGCAGTTGGGAAGCAGGGATTAGCACAGATACGCAGTATTTT. It is translated as CASSWEAGISTDTQYF.

This clonotype occurred many times. The rearrangement joins TRBV12-3 or TRBV12-4 to TRBJ2-2, with 13 bases fitting TRBD2. The ends lost 6 bases at V and 8 bases at J; junction bases unmatched: 6. The CDR3 covers 15 residues. CDR3 in amino acids: CASSPTSGGLGELFF. Here the CDR3 DNA reads TGTGCCAGCAGCCCGACTAGCGGGGGGCTTGGGGAGCTGTTTTTT.

This clonotype has more than one count but fewer than ten. V usage is TRBV5-1 and J usage is TRBJ2-6, with D tentatively TRBD2 (6 bases). Between the trimmed V and J ends, which lost 0 bases and 0 bases, there was a span of 7 bases. CDR3 length: 16 residues. CDR1 and CDR2 from the germline V gene are SGHRS and YFSETQ. The CDR3 is CASSLVGGSGANVLTF. The CDR3 DNA reads TGCGCCAGCAGCTTGGTCGGGGGCTCTGGGGCCAACGTCCTGACTTTC.

This clonotype was detected ten times or more. J is TRBJ2-5 and V is TRBV11-2; D might be TRBD2 (6 bases). The germline gives CDR1 SGHAT, CDR2 FQNNGV. V gave up 5 bases and J gave up 5 bases, with 9 bases separating them. The CDR3 consists of 12 residues. The CDR3 nucleotides are TGTGCCAGCAGCCCCGCGGGGGAGACCCAGTACTTC. Amino acids: CASSPAGETQYF. Filled out from reference TRBV11-2 and TRBJ2-5, the complete variable domain reads EAGVAQSPRYKIIEKRQSVAFWCNPISGHATLYWYQQILGQGPKLLIQFQNNGVVDDSQLPKDRFSAERLKGVDSTLKIQPAKLEDSAVYLCASSPAGETQYFGPGTRLLVL.

V is TRBV20-1 and J is TRBJ1-2; maybe TRBD1 (6 bases). Looked up from germline, CDR1 is DFQATT and CDR2 is SNEGSKA (reference sequence). CDR3 length: 12 residues. V dropped 3 bases and J dropped 6 bases, with 11 bases sitting between them. In DNA form, the CDR3 reads TGCAGTGCTAGGCGGGACACCGATGGCTACACCTTC. This encodes CSARRDTDGYTF.

This clonotype was detected a few times. The genes are TRBV20-1 and TRBJ2-1; TRBD2 matches 10 bases. J lost 4 bases, V lost 6 bases, and 9 bases had no gene match. The CDR3 sequence is 15 residues long. Germline CDR1 is DFQATT and CDR2 is SNEGSKA (reference sequence). Here the CDR3 reads CSAVSTSGVYNEQFF. The CDR3, as DNA: TGCAGTGCCGTTTCCACTAGCGGGGTTTACAATGAGCAGTTCTTC.